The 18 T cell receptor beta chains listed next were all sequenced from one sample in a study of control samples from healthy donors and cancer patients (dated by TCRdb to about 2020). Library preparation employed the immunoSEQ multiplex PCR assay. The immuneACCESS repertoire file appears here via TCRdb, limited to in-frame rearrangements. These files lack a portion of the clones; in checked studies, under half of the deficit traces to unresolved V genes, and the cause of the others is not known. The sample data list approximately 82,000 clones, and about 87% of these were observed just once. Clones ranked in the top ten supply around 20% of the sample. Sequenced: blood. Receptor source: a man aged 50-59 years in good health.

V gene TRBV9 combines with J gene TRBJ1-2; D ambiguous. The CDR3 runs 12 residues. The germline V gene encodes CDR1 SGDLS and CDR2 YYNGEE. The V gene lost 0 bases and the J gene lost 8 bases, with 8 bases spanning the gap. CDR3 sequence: CASSVGWRGYTF. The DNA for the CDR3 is TGTGCCAGCAGCGTAGGTTGGCGCGGCTACACCTTC.

For the CDR3, the DNA is TGTGCCAGCAGTTACCCCGACTTCAACTCCTACAATGAGCAGTTCTTC. The encoded protein is CASSYPDFNSYNEQFF. V gene TRBV6-5 combines with J gene TRBJ2-1; no clear D. This CDR3 has 16 amino acids. The germline V gene encodes CDR1 MNHEY and CDR2 SVGAGI. With 2 bases removed from V and 0 bases from J, the gap between germline ends came to 11 bases.

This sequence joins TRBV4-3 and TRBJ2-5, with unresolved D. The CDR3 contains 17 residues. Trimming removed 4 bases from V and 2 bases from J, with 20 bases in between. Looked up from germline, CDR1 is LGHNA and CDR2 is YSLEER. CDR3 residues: CASSRSPAWDKQETQYF. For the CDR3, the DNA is TGCGCCAGCAGCCGATCCCCCGCGTGGGATAAACAAGAGACCCAGTACTTC.

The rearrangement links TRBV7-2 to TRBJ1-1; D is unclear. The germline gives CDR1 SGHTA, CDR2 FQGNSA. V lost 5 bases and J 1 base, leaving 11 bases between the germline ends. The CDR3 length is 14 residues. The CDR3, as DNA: TGTGCCAGCAGCCCGTATAACAGGAACACTGAAGCTTTCTTT. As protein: CASSPYNRNTEAFF.

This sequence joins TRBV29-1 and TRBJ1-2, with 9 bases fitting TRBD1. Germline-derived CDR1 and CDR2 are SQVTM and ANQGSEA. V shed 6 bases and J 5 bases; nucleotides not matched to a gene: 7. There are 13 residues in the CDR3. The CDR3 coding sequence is TGCAGCGTCCCTACAGGGGGCGGGTATGGCTACACCTTC. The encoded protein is CSVPTGGGYGYTF.

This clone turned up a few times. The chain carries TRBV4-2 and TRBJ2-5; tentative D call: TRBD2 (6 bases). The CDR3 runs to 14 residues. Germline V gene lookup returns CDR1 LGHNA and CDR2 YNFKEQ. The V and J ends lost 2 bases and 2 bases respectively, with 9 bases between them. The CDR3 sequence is CASSQLSGQETQYF. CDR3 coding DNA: TGTGCCAGCAGCCAACTTAGCGGACAAGAGACCCAGTACTTC.

In DNA form, the CDR3 reads TGTGCCATCACTATGGACAGCAACACTGAAGCTTTCTTT. This gives the protein CAITMDSNTEAFF. The chain couples TRBV10-3 to TRBJ1-1; D possibly corresponds to TRBD1 (6 bases). The germline CDR1 and CDR2 sequences are ENHRY and SYGVKD. This CDR3 comprises 13 residues. Trimming left V 7 bases short and J 2 bases short, with 11 bases between.

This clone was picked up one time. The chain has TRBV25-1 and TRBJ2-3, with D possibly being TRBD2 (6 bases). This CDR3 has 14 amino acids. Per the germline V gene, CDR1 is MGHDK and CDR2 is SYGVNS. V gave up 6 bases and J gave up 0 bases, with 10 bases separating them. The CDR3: CASSAGSSTDTQYF. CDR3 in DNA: TGTGCCAGCAGCGCGGGGTCTAGCACAGATACGCAGTATTTT.

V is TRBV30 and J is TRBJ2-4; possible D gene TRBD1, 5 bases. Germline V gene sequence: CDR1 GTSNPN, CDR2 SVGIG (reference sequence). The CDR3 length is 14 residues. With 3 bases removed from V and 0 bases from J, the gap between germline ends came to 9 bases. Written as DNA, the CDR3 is TGTGCCTGGAGGGACATACTAGCCAAAAACATTCAGTACTTC. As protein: CAWRDILAKNIQYF.

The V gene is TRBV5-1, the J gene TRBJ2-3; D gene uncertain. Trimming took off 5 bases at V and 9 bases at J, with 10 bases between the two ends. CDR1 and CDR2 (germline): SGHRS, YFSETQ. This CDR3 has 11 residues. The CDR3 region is CASRLAYTQYF. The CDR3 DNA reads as TGCGCCAGCAGGCTGGCGTACACGCAGTATTTT.

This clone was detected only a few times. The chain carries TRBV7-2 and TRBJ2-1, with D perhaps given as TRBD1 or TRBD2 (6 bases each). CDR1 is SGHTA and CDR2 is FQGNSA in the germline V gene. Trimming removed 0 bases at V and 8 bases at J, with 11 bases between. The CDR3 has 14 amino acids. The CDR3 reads CASSLAGGGHEQFF. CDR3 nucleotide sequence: TGTGCCAGCAGCTTAGCGGGGGGCGGACATGAGCAGTTCTTC.

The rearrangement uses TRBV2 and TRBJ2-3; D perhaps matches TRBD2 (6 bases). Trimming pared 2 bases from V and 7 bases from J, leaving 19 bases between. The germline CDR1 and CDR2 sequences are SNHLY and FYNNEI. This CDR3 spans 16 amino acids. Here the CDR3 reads CASSENKGLLTNTQYF. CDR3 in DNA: TGTGCCAGCAGTGAAAATAAGGGACTCCTCACGAATACGCAGTATTTT.

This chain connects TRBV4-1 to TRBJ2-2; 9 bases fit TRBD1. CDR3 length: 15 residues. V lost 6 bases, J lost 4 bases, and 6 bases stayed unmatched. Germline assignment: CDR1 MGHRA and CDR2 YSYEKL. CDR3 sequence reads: CASRLTGGLTGELFF. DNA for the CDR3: TGCGCCAGCAGACTCACAGGGGGCCTCACCGGGGAGCTGTTTTTT.

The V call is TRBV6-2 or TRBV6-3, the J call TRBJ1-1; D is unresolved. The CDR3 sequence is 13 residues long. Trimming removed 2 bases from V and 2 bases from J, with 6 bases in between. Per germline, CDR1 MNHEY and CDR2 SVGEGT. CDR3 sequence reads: CASSYHVNTEAFF. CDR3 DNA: TGTGCCAGCAGTTACCACGTTAACACTGAAGCTTTCTTT.

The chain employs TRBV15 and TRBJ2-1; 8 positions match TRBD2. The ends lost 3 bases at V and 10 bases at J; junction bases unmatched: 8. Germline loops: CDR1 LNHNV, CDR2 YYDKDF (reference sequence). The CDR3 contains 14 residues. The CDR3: CATSSSGGPGEQFF. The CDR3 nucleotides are TGTGCCACCAGCAGTTCGGGAGGGCCAGGGGAGCAGTTCTTC.

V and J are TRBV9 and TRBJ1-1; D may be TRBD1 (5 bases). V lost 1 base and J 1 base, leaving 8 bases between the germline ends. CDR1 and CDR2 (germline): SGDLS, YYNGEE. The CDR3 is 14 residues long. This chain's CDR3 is CASSVIQGNTEAFF. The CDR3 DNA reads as TGTGCCAGCAGCGTAATCCAGGGGAACACTGAAGCTTTCTTT.

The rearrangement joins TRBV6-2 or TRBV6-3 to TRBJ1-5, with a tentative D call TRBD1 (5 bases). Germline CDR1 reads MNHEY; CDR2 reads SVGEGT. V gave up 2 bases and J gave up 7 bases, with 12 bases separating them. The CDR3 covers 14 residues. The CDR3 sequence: CASSYRQGGQPQHF. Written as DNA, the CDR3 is TGTGCCAGCAGTTACAGGCAGGGAGGCCAGCCCCAGCATTTT.

The CDR3 loop reads CASSYRGSGANVLTF. The CDR3 nucleotides are TGTGCCAGCAGTTACCGGGGCTCTGGGGCCAACGTCCTGACTTTC. The genes are TRBV6-5 and TRBJ2-6, with D maybe TRBD2 (5 bases). The V gene lost 2 bases and the J gene lost 0 bases, with 5 bases spanning the gap. The V gene's germline CDR1 is MNHEY and CDR2 SVGAGI. CDR3 length: 15 residues.